This entry describes one T cell receptor beta chain. A few counts support this clonotype. There is no known antigen for this receptor. The junction departs from the called germline gene at one end, perhaps through a read error. Ficoll-Paque density gradient centrifugation was the method used to isolate PBMCs. The sample originates from a study of T-cell memory formation after mild COVID-19 (dated by TCRdb to the early 2020s). For the wider study: TCR sequence clusters from the two donors were largely donor specific. T-cell clones expanding and contracting after mild COVID-19 in two donors were tracked by longitudinal TCRalpha and TCRbeta repertoire sequencing. Two young, previously healthy adult volunteers, one female and one male, were included in the cohort.

Overall results and qualifications from the work: Only a couple of mild cases were covered in the study, and larger cohorts including severe cases with pre-infection samples were considered necessary. Balanced CD4/CD8 phenotypes were observed for clones contracting from day 15 to 85, whereas a bias towards CD4+ was observed for a second wave of clones expanding from day 15 to 37. The detection of some responding clones in pre-infection memory suggests that pre-existing cross-reactive memory T cells joined the SARS-CoV-2 response. Whether the second-wave clones peaking on day 37 were SARS-CoV-2 specific was not confirmed. Contracting CD4+ clones were located mainly in the CM and EM memory subsets, whereas CD8+ clones were found to be enriched in EMRA.

CDR1 and CDR2 (SGHAT, FQNNGV) derive from the germline V gene. The CDR3 goes from the cysteine to the phenylalanine over 15 residues. Only the CDR3 region is kept as DNA, spanning 45 bases read in frame from base 1. TCRdb records Illumina NovaSeq 6000 as the sequencer. TCRalpha and TCRbeta cDNA libraries were built by 5'RACE with constant-segment primers, adding sample barcodes and unique molecular identifiers. RNA was extracted from every sample with Trizol reagent. Amplification of the libraries took two PCR steps, and the second step added a second sample barcode plus Illumina TruSeq adapters. Libraries were sequenced on an Illumina NovaSeq with 2 x 150 bp paired-end reads. In the source study's methods: The reads were demultiplexed and collapsed into UMI-guided consensus sequences using migec v1.2.7. Using mixcr v2.1.11, the UMI consensuses were aligned to TRA and TRB V and J templates and assembled into clonotypes. Clonotypes were classified as expanded or contracted when called significant by both edgeR and NoisET, with noise models trained on biological replicates. For edgeR calls, a false discovery rate-adjusted p below 0.01 and a log2 fold-change threshold of 1 were applied. PCA with hierarchical clustering of max-normalized trajectories of the 1000 most abundant clonotypes was used as exploratory dynamics analysis. Each responding clone was given a CD4 or CD8 phenotype based on the CD4+ and CD8+ repertoires, which had been sequenced separately. TCRdb reworked the public reads: Q25 trimming with fastp, MiXCR clone assembly, productive beta chains retained. A single entry per CDR3 protein holds the most common genes and DNA from its merged rows. The authors' filters were not applied to this entry. Across this sample there are more than 300,000 distinct CDR3 sequences, with about 13% seen only once. The top ten clones comprise about a fifth of the sample.

This chain is built from TRBV11-2 and TRBJ1-1; TRBD1 aligns with 9 central bases. Sequencing was carried out using PBMCs or a T cell subset sorted from them (not recorded which). The receptor was derived from a man younger than 35 who had mild COVID-19 (a few samples of this study predate the infection). The sample titles of this study are shuffled in the database, so cell type and time point are left out; the donor was told from shared clones. The nucleotides read TGTGCCAGCAGCCCAGAACAGGGGGCCAACACTGAAGTTTTCTTT. Translated, it gives CASSPEQGANTEVFF.